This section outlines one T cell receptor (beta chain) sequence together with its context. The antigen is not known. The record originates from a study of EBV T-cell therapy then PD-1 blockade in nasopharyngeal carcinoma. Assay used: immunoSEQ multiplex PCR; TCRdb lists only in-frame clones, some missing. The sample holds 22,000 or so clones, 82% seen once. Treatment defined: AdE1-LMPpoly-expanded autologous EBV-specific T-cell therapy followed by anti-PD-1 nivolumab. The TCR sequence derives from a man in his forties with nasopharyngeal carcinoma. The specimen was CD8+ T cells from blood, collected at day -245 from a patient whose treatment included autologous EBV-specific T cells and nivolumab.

The CDR3 nucleotides read TGTGCCAGCAGTTCGGACAGGGGCACAGATACGCAGTATTTT. Its translation: CASSSDRGTDTQYF. V gene TRBV27 combines with J gene TRBJ2-3; 8 nucleotides align to TRBD1. This CDR3 region has 14 residues. V lost 4 bases and J lost 1; bases outside the gene matches: 1. The germline V gene encodes CDR1 MNHEY and CDR2 SMNVEV (reference sequence).